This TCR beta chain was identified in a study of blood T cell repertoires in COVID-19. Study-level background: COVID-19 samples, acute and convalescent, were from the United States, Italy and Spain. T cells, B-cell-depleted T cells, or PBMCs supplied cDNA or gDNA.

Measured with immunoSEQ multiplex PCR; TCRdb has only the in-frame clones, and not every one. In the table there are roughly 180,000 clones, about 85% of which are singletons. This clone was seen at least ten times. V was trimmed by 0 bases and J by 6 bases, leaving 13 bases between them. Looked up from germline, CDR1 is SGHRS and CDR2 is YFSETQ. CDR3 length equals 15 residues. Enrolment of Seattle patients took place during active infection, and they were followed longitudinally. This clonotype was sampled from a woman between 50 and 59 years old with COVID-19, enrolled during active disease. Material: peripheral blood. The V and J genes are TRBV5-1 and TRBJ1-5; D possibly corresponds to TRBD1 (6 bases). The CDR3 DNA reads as TGCGCCAGCAGCTTGGAAACAGGGATAGGTCAGCCCCAGCATTTT. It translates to CASSLETGIGQPQHF.